This T cell receptor beta chain is from a study of vaccination and CD4 T cells after COVID-19. Sequencing of the DNA from cultured CD4+ T cells was carried out with the Oncomine TCR Beta short-read assay. TCRdb re-analysed the PCR reads in MiXCR, keeping a single row per CDR3 protein. The data show some 25,000 distinct CDR3 sequences, less than 80% seen once. Sample treatment: approximately nine-day PBMC culture with coronavirus spike peptide pools or control peptides (ViraFEST assay). Concerning this clonotype itself: Its specificity is not known.

Trimming pared 6 bases from V and 2 bases from J, leaving 13 bases between. The germline V gene encodes CDR1 SNHLY and CDR2 FYNNEI. The CDR3 covers 14 residues. This receptor was identified in a human donor who received a COVID-19 vaccine. The source material was CD4+ T cells from blood, cultured in vitro, sampled after SARS-CoV-2 vaccination. The chain is built from TRBV2 and TRBJ1-1; D is ambiguous. DNA of the CDR3: TGTGCCAGCAGGAGAGGACCAGTTAACACTGAAGCTTTCTTT. This sequence encodes CASRRGPVNTEAFF.